Below are 15 T cell receptor beta chains sequenced from a single sample in a study of blood T cell repertoires in COVID-19. Sequencing used immunoSEQ multiplex PCR; TCRdb keeps in-frame clones, though not all of them. The data hold tens of thousands of clones, with 80% to 90% observed a single time. Sequenced material: peripheral blood. The receptor set was obtained from a human donor in a cohort sampled during active COVID-19.

This chain joins TRBV27 and TRBJ1-2; the D gene is possibly TRBD1 (6 bases). Germline V gene sequence: CDR1 MNHEY, CDR2 SMNVEV (reference sequence). V shed 5 bases and J shed 4 bases, with 17 bases lying between them. This CDR3 has 15 residues. CDR3 protein: CASSPTGPYGYGYTF. CDR3 in DNA: TGTGCCAGCAGTCCGACAGGACCCTATGGCTATGGCTACACCTTC.

The rearrangement uses TRBV11-2 and TRBJ1-2, with D possibly matching TRBD1 (6 bases). V lost 5 bases to trimming and J lost 1 base, with 14 bases between them. This CDR3 is built from 15 residues. CDR1 is SGHAT and CDR2 is FQNNGV in the germline V gene. DNA of the CDR3: TGTGCCAGCAGCCTAGGGGACATCAGTAACTATGGCTACACCTTC. This codes for CASSLGDISNYGYTF.

V and J are TRBV5-6 and TRBJ2-7; 11 bases line up with TRBD1. V was clipped by 4 bases and J by 0 bases; unmatched bases: 6. CDR3 length equals 16 residues. Germline V gene sequence: CDR1 SGHDT, CDR2 YYEEEE. The CDR3 spells CASSRWTGGISYEQYF. CDR3 sequence (DNA): TGTGCCAGCAGCCGATGGACAGGGGGCATCTCCTACGAGCAGTACTTC.

The chain recombines TRBV4-1 with TRBJ2-1, with TRBD2 identical over 12 bases. Germline V gene sequence: CDR1 MGHRA, CDR2 YSYEKL. V shed 9 bases, J shed 9 bases, and the junction held 6 bases outside the gene matches. This CDR3 comprises 13 residues. This CDR3 is CASTGLAGGEQFF. In nucleotides, the CDR3 is TGCGCCAGTACGGGACTAGCGGGCGGTGAGCAGTTCTTC.

This chain connects TRBV6-6 to TRBJ1-4; 7 bases map to TRBD1. The V gene's germline CDR1 is MNHNY and CDR2 SVGAGI (reference sequence). The V and J ends lost 2 bases and 7 bases, in that order; junction bases with no gene match: 4. The CDR3 is made up of 14 amino acids. CDR3 sequence reads: CASSYVTGREKLFF. CDR3 in DNA: TGTGCCAGCAGTTACGTGACAGGGCGTGAAAAACTGTTTTTT.

This chain links TRBV7-2 with TRBJ1-5; 8 bases agree with TRBD1. CDR3 length: 14 amino acids. V was pared by 4 bases and J by 5 bases, with 4 bases of the junction left unmatched. Looked up from germline, CDR1 is SGHTA and CDR2 is FQGNSA. CDR3 in amino acids: CASSSGQGDQPQHF. Written as DNA, the CDR3 is TGTGCCAGCAGCTCCGGACAGGGAGATCAGCCCCAGCATTTT.

The chain joins TRBV5-1 to TRBJ1-2; D is uncertain. Trimming pared 2 bases from V and 8 bases from J, leaving 16 bases between. Germline V gene lookup returns CDR1 SGHRS and CDR2 YFSETQ. This CDR3 is 14 amino acids long. The CDR3 protein is CASSFPGVSGGYTF. CDR3 DNA sequence: TGCGCCAGCAGCTTCCCCGGGGTATCGGGCGGCTACACCTTC.

The CDR3: CASSSWLDSNLTYGYTF. The CDR3 DNA reads as TGTGCCAGCAGTTCCTGGCTGGACAGCAACCTTACCTATGGCTACACCTTC. The chain employs TRBV28 and TRBJ1-2; possibly TRBD1 for D (6 bases). The germline V gene has CDR1 MDHEN and CDR2 SYDVKM. V lost 4 bases and J lost 4, with 22 bases in between. The length of the CDR3 is 17 residues.

This chain connects TRBV19 to TRBJ2-1; TRBD2 aligns across 16 bases. CDR3 size: 18 residues. The germline V gene has CDR1 LNHDA and CDR2 SQIVND (reference sequence). Trimming at V came to 3 bases and at J to 5 bases, leaving 7 bases not matched to a gene. The CDR3 protein is CASSMGLAGGHWNNEQFF. Here the CDR3 DNA reads TGTGCCAGTAGTATGGGACTAGCGGGGGGGCACTGGAACAATGAGCAGTTCTTC.

The V gene is TRBV14, the J gene TRBJ1-6; D ambiguous. Germline V gene sequence: CDR1 SGHDN, CDR2 FVKESK. This CDR3 has 13 amino acids. The V gene lost 4 bases and the J gene lost 7 bases, with 8 bases spanning the gap. CDR3 DNA: TGTGCCAGCAGCCCCGGGGTGAATTCACCCCTCCACTTT. The encoded protein is CASSPGVNSPLHF.

This rearrangement joins TRBV6-5 to TRBJ2-7, with D perhaps matching TRBD2 (5 bases). Germline-derived CDR1 and CDR2 are MNHEY and SVGAGI. Trimming pared 2 bases from V and 6 bases from J, leaving 14 bases between. The CDR3 sequence is 14 residues long. The CDR3 DNA reads TGTGCCAGCAGTTACAAGAGTCATGGAGGCGAGCAGTACTTC. This codes for CASSYKSHGGEQYF.

This clone was counted a few times. The V gene is TRBV10-1, the J gene TRBJ1-5, with 9 bases aligning to TRBD1. The CDR3 length is 14 residues. Germline V CDR1 and CDR2: WNHNN, SYGVQD (reference sequence). J lost 5 bases, V lost 6 bases, and 5 bases had no gene match. The DNA of the CDR3 is TGCGCCAGCAGATACAGGGGGCTCCATCAGCCCCAGCATTTT. It yields the protein CASRYRGLHQPQHF.

This sequence joins TRBV2 and TRBJ2-7; weak D call: TRBD2 (5 bases). The ends were cut back, 5 bases at V and 3 bases at J, with 5 bases in the middle. The CDR3 has 11 residues. CDR1 and CDR2 from the germline V gene are SNHLY and FYNNEI. The CDR3 nucleotides are TGTGCCAGCAGTCGGGGCTACGAGCAGTACTTC. Translation: CASSRGYEQYF.

This clone appeared a single time. The chain joins TRBV5-4 to TRBJ2-1, with a weak D call TRBD2 (5 bases). Between the trimmed V and J ends, which lost 4 bases and 0 bases, there was a span of 14 bases. Germline V gene sequence: CDR1 SGHNT, CDR2 YYREEE (reference sequence). There are 16 residues in the CDR3. The CDR3 loop reads CASSEAGRDSYNEQFF. The CDR3, as DNA: TGTGCCAGCAGCGAAGCCGGACGGGACTCCTACAATGAGCAGTTCTTC.

The chain combines TRBV5-1 with TRBJ2-1, with D possibly TRBD2 on 7 matching bases. Trimming stripped 3 bases from V and 6 bases from J, with 19 bases between. Germline V CDR1 and CDR2: SGHRS, YFSETQ. The CDR3 length is 16 residues. Written as DNA, the CDR3 is TGCGCCAGCAGCTCGGTAGCGGTGGGGGGGCTCAATGAGCAGTTCTTC. Its protein product is CASSSVAVGGLNEQFF.